This TCR beta chain emerged from a study of OX40 agonist ivuxolimab in advanced cancers. As for the study in general: Patients treated during dose escalation were battling hepatocellular carcinoma, melanoma, renal cell or head and neck cancer. Points from the study as a whole: Clonal expansion was seen in CD4+ and CD8+ blood T cells by week 6 at 0.1 to 3.0 mg/kg. The study did not work out the antigen specificity of the expanded peripheral T cells.

Data came from immunoSEQ multiplex PCR; TCRdb stores just in-frame clones and leaves some out. The repertoire has over 45,000 clones, around 88% of them found once; the top ten carry 30% to 35%. On this clone itself: The antigen remains unidentified.

Sequenced here: CD4+ or CD8+ T cells sorted from blood, sampled in a trial of the OX40 agonist ivuxolimab. The receptor's source is an adult with an advanced solid tumor such as melanoma, head and neck, liver or kidney cancer.

CDR3 loop: CASSSDRWETQYF. CDR3 bases: TGTGCCAGCAGCTCGGACCGATGGGAGACCCAGTACTTC. The chain employs TRBV7-6 and TRBJ2-5, with unresolved D. This CDR3 spans 13 amino acids. The V gene's germline CDR1 is SGHVS and CDR2 FNYEAQ. V was shortened by 4 bases and J by 5 bases, with 11 bases between the two germline ends.